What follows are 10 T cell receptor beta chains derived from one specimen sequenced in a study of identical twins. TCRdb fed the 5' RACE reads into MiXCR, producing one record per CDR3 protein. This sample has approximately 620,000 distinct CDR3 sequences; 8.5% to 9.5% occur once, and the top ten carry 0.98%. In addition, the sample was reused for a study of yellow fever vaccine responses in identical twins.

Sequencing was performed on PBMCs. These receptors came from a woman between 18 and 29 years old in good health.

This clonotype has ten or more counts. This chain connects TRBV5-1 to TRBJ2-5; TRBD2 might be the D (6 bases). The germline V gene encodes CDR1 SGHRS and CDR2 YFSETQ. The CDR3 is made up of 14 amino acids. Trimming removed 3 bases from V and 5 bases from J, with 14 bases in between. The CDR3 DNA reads TGCGCCAGCAGCTGGACTATGGCCGGGGAGACCCAGTACTTC. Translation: CASSWTMAGETQYF.

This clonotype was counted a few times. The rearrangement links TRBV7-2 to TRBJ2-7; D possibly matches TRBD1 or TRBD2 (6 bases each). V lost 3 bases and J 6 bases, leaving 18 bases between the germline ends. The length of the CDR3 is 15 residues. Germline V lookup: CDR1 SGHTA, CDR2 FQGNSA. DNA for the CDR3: TGTGCCAGCAGCTTCCCCAGGGGACTCTCTCTCGAGCAGTACTTC. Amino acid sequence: CASSFPRGLSLEQYF.

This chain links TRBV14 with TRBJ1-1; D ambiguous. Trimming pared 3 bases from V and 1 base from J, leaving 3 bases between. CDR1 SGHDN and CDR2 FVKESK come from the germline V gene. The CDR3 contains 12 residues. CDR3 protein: CASSHSNTEAFF. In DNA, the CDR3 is TGTGCCAGCAGCCACTCGAACACTGAAGCTTTCTTT.

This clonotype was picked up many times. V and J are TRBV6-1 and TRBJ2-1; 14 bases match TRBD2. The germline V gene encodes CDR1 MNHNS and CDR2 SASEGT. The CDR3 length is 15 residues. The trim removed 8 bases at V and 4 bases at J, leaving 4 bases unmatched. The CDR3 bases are TGTGCCAGCGGGACTAGCGGGGGCATGTACAATGAGCAGTTCTTC. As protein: CASGTSGGMYNEQFF.

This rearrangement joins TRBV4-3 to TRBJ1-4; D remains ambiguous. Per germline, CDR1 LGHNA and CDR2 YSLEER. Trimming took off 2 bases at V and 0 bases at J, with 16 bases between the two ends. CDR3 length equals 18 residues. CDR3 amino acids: CASSQSFGIAATNEKLFF. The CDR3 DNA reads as TGCGCCAGCAGCCAATCCTTTGGGATTGCGGCAACTAATGAAAAACTGTTTTTT.

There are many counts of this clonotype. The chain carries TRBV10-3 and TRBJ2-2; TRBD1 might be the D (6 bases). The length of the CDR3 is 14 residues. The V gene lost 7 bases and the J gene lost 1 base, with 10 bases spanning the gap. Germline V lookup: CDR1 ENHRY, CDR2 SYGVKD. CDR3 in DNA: TGTGCCATCATGAAGGGACAGAACACCGGGGAGCTGTTTTTT. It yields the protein CAIMKGQNTGELFF.

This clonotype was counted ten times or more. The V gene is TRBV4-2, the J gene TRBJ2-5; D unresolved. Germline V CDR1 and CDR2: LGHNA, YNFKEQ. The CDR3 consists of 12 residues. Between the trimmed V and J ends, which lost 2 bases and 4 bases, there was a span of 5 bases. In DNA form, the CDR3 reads TGTGCCAGCAGCCAACCAGGAGAGACCCAGTACTTC. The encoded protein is CASSQPGETQYF.

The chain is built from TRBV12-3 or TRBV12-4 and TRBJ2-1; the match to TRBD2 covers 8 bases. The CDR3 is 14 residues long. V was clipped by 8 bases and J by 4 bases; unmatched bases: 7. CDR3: CASLRAGVYNEQFF. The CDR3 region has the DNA TGTGCCAGCTTACGAGCGGGAGTTTACAATGAGCAGTTCTTC.

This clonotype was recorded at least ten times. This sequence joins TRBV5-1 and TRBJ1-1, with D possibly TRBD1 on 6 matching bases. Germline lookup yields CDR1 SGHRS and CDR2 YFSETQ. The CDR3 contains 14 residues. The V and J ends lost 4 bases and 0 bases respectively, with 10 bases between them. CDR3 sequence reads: CASSGGDMNTEAFF. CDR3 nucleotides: TGCGCCAGCAGCGGGGGGGACATGAACACTGAAGCTTTCTTT.

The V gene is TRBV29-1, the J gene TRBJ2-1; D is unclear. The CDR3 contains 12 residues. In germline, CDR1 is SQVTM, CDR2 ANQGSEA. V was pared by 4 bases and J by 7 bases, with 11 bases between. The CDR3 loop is CSVGVAGNEQFF. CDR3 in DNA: TGCAGCGTTGGAGTAGCTGGTAATGAGCAGTTCTTC.